These 17 T cell receptor beta chains were sequenced from one sample in a study of control samples from healthy donors and cancer patients. Assay: immunoSEQ multiplex PCR; the TCRdb copy retains only in-frame clones and omits some. The sample carries approximately 94,000 clones, roughly 90% recorded once. Sequencing was carried out using blood. Receptors were obtained from a woman aged 25 to 39 in good health.

V usage is TRBV7-2 and J usage is TRBJ2-7; no definite D call. The CDR3 sequence is 16 residues long. Trimming removed 5 bases from V and 3 bases from J, with 20 bases in between. Looked up from germline, CDR1 is SGHTA and CDR2 is FQGNSA. CDR3 region: CASSKGIGGVGYEQYF. The CDR3 DNA sequence: TGTGCCAGCAGCAAAGGGATTGGCGGCGTTGGCTACGAGCAGTACTTC.

The V call is TRBV19, the J call TRBJ2-5; TRBD2 aligns across 9 bases. Germline CDR1 LNHDA, CDR2 SQIVND (reference sequence). V gave up 4 bases and J gave up 1 base; unmatched junction bases: 4. The CDR3 length is 15 residues. The CDR3 sequence: CASSSGGAVQETQYF. The DNA for the CDR3 is TGTGCCAGTAGTAGCGGGGGGGCTGTCCAAGAGACCCAGTACTTC.

This sequence joins TRBV7-2 and TRBJ1-3; D unresolved. Germline assignment: CDR1 SGHTA and CDR2 FQGNSA. The V gene lost 2 bases and the J gene lost 0 bases, with 14 bases spanning the gap. The CDR3 length is 17 residues. The CDR3 protein is CASSLQVLTISGNTIYF. The CDR3 coding sequence is TGTGCCAGCAGCTTACAGGTCCTTACTATCTCTGGAAACACCATATATTTT.

This CDR3 is CASSLEGQRYGYTF. The CDR3 DNA sequence: TGCGCCAGCAGCTTGGAGGGACAGAGGTATGGCTACACCTTC. The chain is built from TRBV5-1 and TRBJ1-2; 7 bases line up with TRBD1. This CDR3 region has 14 residues. CDR1 and CDR2 (germline): SGHRS, YFSETQ. The junction had 4 bases not matched to a gene; V was cut back by 0 bases and J by 5 bases. The full variable domain, its missing parts supplied by reference TRBV5-1 and TRBJ1-2, is KAGVTQTPRYLIKTRGQQVTLSCSPISGHRSVSWYQQTPGQGLQFLFEYFSETQRNKGNFPGRFSGRQFSNSRSEMNVSTLELGDSALYLCASSLEGQRYGYTFGSGTRLTVV.

The gene calls are TRBV5-4 and TRBJ2-7, with D perhaps matching TRBD1 or TRBD2 (5 bases each). CDR1 SGHNT and CDR2 YYREEE come from the germline V gene (reference sequence). The CDR3 spans 13 residues. V gave up 4 bases and J gave up 3 bases, with 11 bases separating them. CDR3 sequence: CASSRRDLYEQYF. DNA for the CDR3: TGTGCCAGCAGCCGACGGGACCTCTACGAGCAGTACTTC. The whole variable domain, remainder taken from reference TRBV5-4 and TRBJ2-7, is ETGVTQSPTHLIKTRGQQVTLRCSSQSGHNTVSWYQQALGQGPQFIFQYYREEENGRGNFPPRFSGLQFPNYSSELNVNALELDDSALYLCASSRRDLYEQYFGPGTRLTVT.

The rearrangement uses TRBV4-1 and TRBJ1-1; 9 bases line up with TRBD1. The length of the CDR3 is 17 residues. V trimming: 3 bases; J trimming: 0 bases; junction bases outside the gene matches: 8. Germline assignment: CDR1 MGHRA and CDR2 YSYEKL. CDR3 sequence (DNA): TGCGCCAGCAGCCAGATATCACAGGGGGCTGTGAACACTGAAGCTTTCTTT. This gives the protein CASSQISQGAVNTEAFF.

V is TRBV5-1 and J is TRBJ1-1; D ambiguous. The CDR3 is made up of 14 amino acids. CDR1 SGHRS and CDR2 YFSETQ come from the germline V gene. V shed 1 base and J shed 3 bases, with 10 bases lying between them. CDR3 loop: CASSLFNGDTEAFF. CDR3 DNA: TGCGCCAGCAGCTTGTTCAACGGGGACACTGAAGCTTTCTTT.

The sample holds a few counts of this clone. The chain uses TRBV6-5 and TRBJ1-1; tentatively, D is TRBD1 (6 bases). Per the germline V gene, CDR1 is MNHEY and CDR2 is SVGAGI. V was trimmed by 2 bases and J by 5 bases, leaving 15 bases between them. The length of the CDR3 is 15 residues. The CDR3 DNA sequence: TGTGCCAGCAGTTACCTACAGGGTTGGGGTACTGAAGCTTTCTTT. Protein sequence: CASSYLQGWGTEAFF.

The V and J genes are TRBV5-1 and TRBJ2-5; TRBD2 matches 14 bases. The V segment lost 2 bases and the J segment 4 bases; nucleotides outside the gene matches: 1. Germline assignment: CDR1 SGHRS and CDR2 YFSETQ. The CDR3 spans 15 residues. The CDR3: CASSLGTSGGETQYF. The CDR3 nucleotides are TGCGCCAGCAGCTTAGGGACTAGCGGGGGAGAGACCCAGTACTTC.

In regard to this clone: Relative to the germline gene, one junction end is altered; a read error may explain this. The chain has TRBV6-5 and TRBJ2-5, with 7 bases fitting TRBD2. The germline gives CDR1 MNHEY, CDR2 SVGAGI. The CDR3 covers 12 residues. CDR3 sequence: CASSFSGGGGNF. CDR3 nucleotides: TGTGCCAGCAGTTTTAGTGGCGGCGGGGGTAACTTC.

The rearrangement joins TRBV6-5 to TRBJ1-6, with 8 bases aligning to TRBD1. The CDR3 spans 15 residues. The germline V gene has CDR1 MNHEY and CDR2 SVGAGI. The ends lost 2 bases at V and 4 bases at J; junction bases unmatched: 1. The CDR3 loop is CASSYGDRYNSPLHF. CDR3 in DNA: TGTGCCAGCAGTTACGGGGACAGGTATAATTCACCCCTCCACTTT.

The chain is built from TRBV9 and TRBJ2-3; 9 nucleotides match TRBD1. This CDR3 is 15 amino acids long. In germline, CDR1 is SGDLS, CDR2 YYNGEE. J lost 4 bases, V lost 3 bases, and 6 bases had no gene match. This CDR3 is CASSDGTGTADTQYF. The CDR3 bases are TGTGCCAGCAGCGATGGGACAGGGACGGCAGATACGCAGTATTTT. The variable domain in full, with the rest retrieved from reference TRBV9 and TRBJ2-3, is DSGVTQTPKHLITATGQRVTLRCSPRSGDLSVYWYQQSLDQGLQFLIQYYNGEERAKGNILERFSAQQFPDLHSELNLSSLELGDSALYFCASSDGTGTADTQYFGPGTRLTVL.

The V gene is TRBV7-2, the J gene TRBJ1-5; the D gene is possibly TRBD1 (5 bases). Germline lookup yields CDR1 SGHTA and CDR2 FQGNSA. The CDR3 covers 17 residues. V was trimmed by 1 base and J by 2 bases, leaving 15 bases between them. This CDR3 is CASSLDAGIRRNQPQHF. CDR3 DNA sequence: TGTGCCAGCAGCTTAGATGCAGGGATTAGGCGCAATCAGCCCCAGCATTTT. The full variable domain, rest sourced from reference TRBV7-2 and TRBJ1-5, is GAGVSQSPSNKVTEKGKDVELRCDPISGHTALYWYRQSLGQGLEFLIYFQGNSAPDKSGLPSDRFSAERTGGSVSTLTIQRTQQEDSAVYLCASSLDAGIRRNQPQHFGDGTRLSIL.

This clone was counted a single time. The chain couples TRBV7-9 to TRBJ1-4, with D uncertain. Germline CDR1 and CDR2: SEHNR and FQNEAQ (reference sequence). V was shortened by 5 bases and J by 6 bases, with 16 bases between the two germline ends. The CDR3 length is 15 residues. The CDR3 bases are TGTGCCAGCAGCAAATCCTCCACCTTAGATGAAAAACTGTTTTTT. Protein product: CASSKSSTLDEKLFF.

The rearrangement uses TRBV5-8 and TRBJ2-3; D is unclear. CDR3 length: 13 amino acids. Germline CDR1 is SGHTS and CDR2 is YDEGEE. V was pared by 1 base and J by 1 base, with 4 bases between. The DNA for the CDR3 is TGTGCCAGCAGCTTGCGGGGCACAGATACGCAGTATTTT. Translated: CASSLRGTDTQYF.

V usage is TRBV7-2 and J usage is TRBJ1-5; no definite D call. The germline CDR1 and CDR2 sequences are SGHTA and FQGNSA. V was pared by 10 bases and J by 0 bases, with 16 bases between. The CDR3 length is 15 residues. The CDR3 here is CATAPFSNSNQPQHF. The CDR3 bases are TGTGCCACAGCCCCTTTTTCTAATAGCAATCAGCCCCAGCATTTT.

This clone was seen a single time. The V gene is TRBV20-1, the J gene TRBJ1-5; 7 bases are a match to TRBD1. Trimming at V came to 3 bases and at J to 5 bases, leaving 10 bases not matched to a gene. The CDR3 spans 15 residues. Germline loops: CDR1 DFQATT, CDR2 SNEGSKA (reference sequence). DNA of the CDR3: TGCAGTGCTAGTCAGGGGGGGCGGATTTATCAGCCCCAGCATTTT. Amino acid sequence: CSASQGGRIYQPQHF.